A single sample is the source of the 18 T cell receptor beta chains below, sequenced in a study of blood T cell repertoires in COVID-19. This table comes from immunoSEQ multiplex PCR, and its TCRdb copy is limited to in-frame clones, with some not included. The table shows around 190,000 clones, with roughly 80% occurring only once. Source material: peripheral blood. These receptors were collected from a woman in her forties with COVID-19, enrolled during active disease.

The chain joins TRBV7-9 to TRBJ1-5, with 7 bases that match TRBD1. CDR1 and CDR2 from the germline V gene are SEHNR and FQNEAQ (reference sequence). The V segment lost 1 base and the J segment 4 bases; nucleotides outside the gene matches: 4. The CDR3 totals 15 residues. Here the CDR3 DNA reads TGTGCCAGCAGCTTAGTAGGGGGCAAGAATCAGCCCCAGCATTTT. Amino acid sequence: CASSLVGGKNQPQHF.

The chain uses TRBV19 and TRBJ1-4, with a weak D call TRBD1 (5 bases). V was shortened by 5 bases and J by 5 bases, with 15 bases between the two germline ends. Germline V gene sequence: CDR1 LNHDA, CDR2 SQIVND (reference sequence). This CDR3 contains 15 residues. CDR3: CASSAQRRGNEKLFF. The CDR3 DNA sequence: TGTGCCAGTAGTGCACAGCGCCGGGGGAATGAAAAACTGTTTTTT. Full variable domain (outside the CDR3, taken from reference TRBV19 and TRBJ1-4): DGGITQSPKYLFRKEGQNVTLSCEQNLNHDAMYWYRQDPGQGLRLIYYSQIVNDFQKGDIAEGYSVSREKKESFPLTVTSAQKNPTAFYLCASSAQRRGNEKLFFGSGTQLSVL.

The chain recombines TRBV4-3 with TRBJ2-1, with 9 bases fitting TRBD2. V gave up 4 bases and J gave up 6 bases; unmatched junction bases: 13. The germline gives CDR1 LGHNA, CDR2 YSLEER. This CDR3 contains 17 residues. The CDR3 loop is CASSLGRGGGRVNEQFF. For the CDR3, the DNA is TGCGCCAGCAGCCTCGGGCGGGGGGGCGGTCGGGTCAATGAGCAGTTCTTC.

This chain links TRBV5-1 with TRBJ2-1; 11 bases line up with TRBD2. The CDR3 runs to 18 residues. With V trimmed by 2 bases and J by 2 bases, 9 bases remained unmatched. In germline, CDR1 is SGHRS, CDR2 YFSETQ. CDR3: CASSLPGLAEGTYNEQFF. DNA of the CDR3: TGCGCCAGCAGCTTACCGGGACTAGCGGAAGGGACCTACAATGAGCAGTTCTTC. The full variable domain, rest sourced from reference TRBV5-1 and TRBJ2-1, is KAGVTQTPRYLIKTRGQQVTLSCSPISGHRSVSWYQQTPGQGLQFLFEYFSETQRNKGNFPGRFSGRQFSNSRSEMNVSTLELGDSALYLCASSLPGLAEGTYNEQFFGPGTRLTVL.

This clone occurred a few times. The V call is TRBV27, the J call TRBJ1-6, with D maybe TRBD1 (6 bases). Trimming pared 2 bases from V and 0 bases from J, leaving 23 bases between. Per germline, CDR1 MNHEY and CDR2 SMNVEV (reference sequence). The CDR3 extends over 21 amino acids. DNA of the CDR3: TGTGCCAGCAGTTTAATGGGACAAATGGGACGTGTGGACTCCTATAATTCACCCCTCCACTTT. This codes for CASSLMGQMGRVDSYNSPLHF.

This chain uses TRBV10-2 with TRBJ1-1, with D unclear. V lost 0 bases, J lost 10 bases, and 15 bases lay in between. Germline assignment: CDR1 WSHSY and CDR2 SAAADI. The CDR3 extends over 14 amino acids. The CDR3: CASSESGVIGVAFF. CDR3 bases: TGCGCCAGCAGTGAGTCTGGTGTAATCGGAGTAGCTTTCTTT.

The chain joins TRBV5-5 to TRBJ1-3; 8 nucleotides align to TRBD1. Germline V gene data show CDR1 as SGHKS and CDR2 as YYEKEE (reference sequence). The CDR3 extends over 15 amino acids. V lost 4 bases to trimming and J lost 4 bases; unmatched junction nucleotides: 7. CDR3 sequence (DNA): TGTGCCAGCAGCCCGAGGACAGGGAGAGGAAACACCATATATTTT. Protein product: CASSPRTGRGNTIYF.

The rearrangement uses TRBV3-1 (or the pseudogene TRBV3-2) and TRBJ1-2, with 8 positions matching TRBD1. With 4 bases clipped from V and 4 bases from J, the junction kept 5 bases outside the gene matches. This CDR3 comprises 14 residues. CDR1 is LGHDT and CDR2 is YNNKEL in the germline V gene (reference sequence). In DNA, the CDR3 is TGTGCCAGCAGCCGGACAGGGATGGGCTATGGCTACACCTTC. This translates into CASSRTGMGYGYTF.

V is TRBV4-3 and J is TRBJ2-1, with 7 bases that match TRBD1. J gave up 0 bases and V 6 bases, and 11 bases lay outside the gene matches. CDR1 and CDR2 (germline): LGHNA, YSLEER. This CDR3 is built from 17 residues. The DNA of the CDR3 is TGCGCCAGCAGTCCCGGGACAGCCTTAAGCTCCTACAATGAGCAGTTCTTC. Its protein product is CASSPGTALSSYNEQFF.

This rearrangement joins TRBV9 to TRBJ2-2, with 10 bases that match TRBD2. The CDR3 is made up of 17 amino acids. V was pared by 1 base and J by 2 bases, with 5 bases of the junction left unmatched. Germline CDR1 reads SGDLS; CDR2 reads YYNGEE. The CDR3 is CASSVMSGGANTGELFF. CDR3 in DNA: TGTGCCAGCAGCGTAATGAGCGGGGGGGCTAACACCGGGGAGCTGTTTTTT.

The rearrangement links TRBV3-1 (or the pseudogene TRBV3-2) to TRBJ2-7; a possible D gene is TRBD1 (5 bases). Germline V CDR1 and CDR2: LGHDT, YNNKEL (reference sequence). There are 16 residues in the CDR3. V lost 0 bases, J lost 5 bases, and 17 bases lay in between. The CDR3 nucleotides read TGTGCCAGCAGCCAAGAGGGGCGCGGAGCCGCGAACGAGCAGTACTTC. This sequence encodes CASSQEGRGAANEQYF.

The chain employs TRBV10-3 and TRBJ2-7, with 8 bases identical to TRBD1. The J segment lost 0 bases and the V segment lost 5 bases, leaving 6 bases of the junction unmatched. In germline, CDR1 is ENHRY, CDR2 SYGVKD. This CDR3 region has 15 residues. The CDR3 loop reads CAISQTGGISYEQYF. The CDR3 DNA reads as TGTGCCATCAGTCAAACAGGGGGGATCTCCTACGAGCAGTACTTC.

This clone was seen once. The chain joins TRBV7-2 to TRBJ2-1; TRBD2 matches at 9 bases. V was pared by 1 base and J by 10 bases, with 11 bases of the junction left unmatched. CDR3 length: 16 amino acids. Looked up from germline, CDR1 is SGHTA and CDR2 is FQGNSA. CDR3 sequence (DNA): TGTGCCAGCAGCTTAGGGGGCGGGAGGGCCTTGAAGGAGCAGTTCTTC. Translation: CASSLGGGRALKEQFF.

The rearrangement joins TRBV11-2 to TRBJ2-7; D is ambiguous. The CDR3 length is 19 residues. The V gene lost 3 bases and the J gene lost 2 bases, with 26 bases spanning the gap. Germline V lookup: CDR1 SGHAT, CDR2 FQNNGV. This CDR3 is CASSLGPSSTQLGTYEQYF. CDR3 bases: TGTGCCAGCAGCTTGGGCCCCTCATCTACACAACTCGGCACCTACGAGCAGTACTTC.

The chain employs TRBV4-1 and TRBJ2-2; possible D gene TRBD1, 6 bases. The germline gives CDR1 MGHRA, CDR2 YSYEKL. The CDR3 is 17 amino acids. The V end lost 0 bases, the J end lost 4 bases, and 15 bases lay between the germline ends. The CDR3 bases are TGCGCCAGCAGCCAAGACACCGGAAGCAGGGGCACCGGGGAGCTGTTTTTT. Amino acid sequence: CASSQDTGSRGTGELFF.

The V call is TRBV7-2, the J call TRBJ1-2; D is ambiguous. The CDR3 extends over 13 amino acids. CDR1 is SGHTA, CDR2 FQGNSA, per germline. The V gene lost 2 bases and the J gene lost 4 bases, with 8 bases spanning the gap. The CDR3 here is CASSLRQSYGYTF. In DNA form, the CDR3 reads TGTGCCAGCAGCTTAAGACAAAGCTATGGCTACACCTTC.

As concerns this clone: The same CDR3 can be traced to other DNA sequences in this sample. The chain is built from TRBV9 and TRBJ1-3; D uncertain. Germline lookup yields CDR1 SGDLS and CDR2 YYNGEE. This CDR3 comprises 14 residues. Trimming cost V 0 bases and J 1 base, with 5 bases left between them. CDR3 DNA sequence: TGTGCCAGCAGCGTAGGAGATTCTGGAAACACCATATATTTT. Its translation: CASSVGDSGNTIYF.

The chain uses TRBV6-2 or TRBV6-3 and TRBJ2-5; TRBD2 matches at 9 bases. The germline V gene has CDR1 MNHEY and CDR2 SVGEGT. The CDR3 is made up of 18 amino acids. V lost 2 bases and J lost 2; bases outside the gene matches: 12. The CDR3 sequence is CASSYAIWALAGQETQYF. In nucleotides, the CDR3 is TGTGCCAGCAGTTACGCTATATGGGCTCTAGCGGGACAAGAGACCCAGTACTTC.